This T cell receptor (beta chain) appears in the sequencing data of a study of shared clonotypes between healthy human individuals. As to this clone: The same CDR3 is also encoded by other DNA sequences in this sample.

The CDR3 is 15 amino acids. Germline V lookup: CDR1 LNHNV, CDR2 YYDKDF (reference sequence). V lost 0 bases, J lost 0 bases, and 1 base stayed unmatched. The assay was immunoSEQ multiplex PCR, and TCRdb's table has in-frame clones only and misses some. The data contain 1.6 million or so clones, over 95% of them seen just once; the ten biggest clones take up 0.95% to 1.5%. This receptor was obtained from a man aged 25-40 years in good health. J is TRBJ2-7 and V is TRBV15; 8 nucleotides match TRBD2. Material: naive CD4+ T cells sorted from blood. Sample subset: CD45RA+ positively selected. The CDR3 DNA follows: TGTGCCACCAGCAGAGATACTAGCGGCTCCTACGAGCAGTACTTC. This sequence encodes CATSRDTSGSYEQYF.